A single sample gave rise to the 14 T cell receptor beta chains below, sequenced in a study of blood T cell repertoires in COVID-19. TCRdb's copy holds only in-frame clones and misses some; the assay was immunoSEQ multiplex PCR. The repertoire holds some 200,000 clones, around 92% seen once, with around 8% in the top ten. Input material: PBMCs or T cells enriched from blood (not recorded which). The receptors come from a young woman who had recovered from COVID-19.

The chain carries TRBV28 and TRBJ1-1; D is possibly TRBD1 (5 bases). CDR3 length equals 15 residues. V gave up 0 bases and J gave up 5 bases, with 13 bases separating them. The germline gives CDR1 MDHEN, CDR2 SYDVKM. The CDR3 nucleotides are TGTGCCAGCAGTTTATGGGACATCGGTGGGACTGAAGCTTTCTTT. It encodes CASSLWDIGGTEAFF. Based on the CDR3 plus reference TRBV28 and TRBJ1-1, the full variable domain is DVKVTQSSRYLVKRTGEKVFLECVQDMDHENMFWYRQDPGLGLRLIYFSYDVKMKEKGDIPEGYSVSREKKERFSLILESASTNQTSMYLCASSLWDIGGTEAFFGQGTRLTVV.

The chain recombines TRBV4-2 with TRBJ1-5; D call uncertain. CDR1 and CDR2 from the germline V gene are LGHNA and YNFKEQ. This CDR3 comprises 17 residues. V lost 3 bases and J 2 bases, leaving 17 bases between the germline ends. The CDR3 loop reads CASSQGDAGWGNQPQHF. The CDR3, as DNA: TGTGCCAGCAGCCAGGGCGACGCGGGCTGGGGCAATCAGCCCCAGCATTTT.

This chain uses TRBV3-1 (or the pseudogene TRBV3-2) with TRBJ1-1; maybe TRBD1 (5 bases). Germline V gene sequence: CDR1 LGHDT, CDR2 YNNKEL (reference sequence). The CDR3 extends over 13 amino acids. Trimming took off 8 bases at V and 4 bases at J, with 14 bases between the two ends. The CDR3 is CASRGMRGTEAFF. CDR3 nucleotide sequence: TGTGCCAGCCGGGGGATGAGAGGCACTGAAGCTTTCTTT.

The V gene is TRBV5-4, the J gene TRBJ1-4, with TRBD1 matching 9 bases. The V and J ends lost 4 bases and 7 bases, in that order; junction bases with no gene match: 5. CDR3 size: 14 residues. Germline CDR1 SGHNT, CDR2 YYREEE (reference sequence). CDR3 bases: TGTGCCAGCAGCCCGGGACAGGGTACTGAAAAACTGTTTTTT. It specifies CASSPGQGTEKLFF. Looking up the rest from reference TRBV5-4 and TRBJ1-4 gives the full variable domain: ETGVTQSPTHLIKTRGQQVTLRCSSQSGHNTVSWYQQALGQGPQFIFQYYREEENGRGNFPPRFSGLQFPNYSSELNVNALELDDSALYLCASSPGQGTEKLFFGSGTQLSVL.

This rearrangement joins TRBV6-5 to TRBJ1-5; maybe TRBD1 (6 bases). CDR1 MNHEY and CDR2 SVGAGI come from the germline V gene. V was pared by 6 bases and J by 4 bases, with 10 bases between. The CDR3 has 13 residues. CDR3 sequence (DNA): TGTGCCAGCAGCCGCACAGGGAATCAGCCCCAGCATTTT. It translates to CASSRTGNQPQHF.

The chain employs TRBV9 and TRBJ1-2, with 9 bases lining up with TRBD1. The CDR3 is 17 residues long. Germline CDR1 is SGDLS and CDR2 is YYNGEE. J was trimmed by 4 bases and V by 1 base; bases with no gene match: 11. CDR3 residues: CASSVSGTGYPSYGYTF. The CDR3 DNA sequence: TGTGCCAGCAGCGTAAGCGGGACAGGGTACCCTAGCTATGGCTACACCTTC.

This chain connects TRBV30 to TRBJ2-1; D remains unclear. This CDR3 region has 13 residues. Per the germline V gene, CDR1 is GTSNPN and CDR2 is SVGIG (reference sequence). V was shortened by 2 bases and J by 7 bases, with 12 bases between the two germline ends. The CDR3 DNA reads as TGTGCCTGGAGTTATTATGTTGAGAATGAGCAGTTCTTC. It is translated as CAWSYYVENEQFF.

The V gene is TRBV9, the J gene TRBJ1-5; no firm D call. The germline V and J ends were trimmed by 0 bases and 3 bases, with 10 bases remaining between them. The CDR3 contains 15 residues. From germline, CDR1 is SGDLS and CDR2 YYNGEE. CDR3 loop: CASSVAPGPNQPQHF. The CDR3 DNA reads TGTGCCAGCAGCGTAGCTCCAGGCCCCAATCAGCCCCAGCATTTT.

The chain has TRBV4-1 and TRBJ1-4; D unresolved. The CDR3 has 14 amino acids. Trimming left V 0 bases short and J 8 bases short, with 10 bases between. Germline-derived CDR1 and CDR2 are MGHRA and YSYEKL. CDR3 DNA sequence: TGCGCCAGCAGCCAAGATCACAGTAGAGAAAAACTGTTTTTT. The encoded protein is CASSQDHSREKLFF.

The rearrangement uses TRBV10-3 and TRBJ2-1; 8 bases agree with TRBD1. V shed 5 bases, J shed 6 bases, and the junction held 3 bases outside the gene matches. Germline V gene sequence: CDR1 ENHRY, CDR2 SYGVKD. The CDR3 has 13 amino acids. The CDR3: CAISPDRGNEQFF. CDR3 bases: TGTGCCATCAGTCCTGACAGGGGCAATGAGCAGTTCTTC.

The V and J genes are TRBV2 and TRBJ1-2; TRBD1 is a possible D gene (6 bases). Germline V CDR1 and CDR2: SNHLY, FYNNEI. The CDR3 is 13 amino acids. Trimming removed 6 bases from V and 2 bases from J, with 10 bases in between. The chain's CDR3 is CASSADRNYGYTF. The CDR3 DNA reads as TGTGCCAGCAGCGCAGACAGGAACTATGGCTACACCTTC.

The chain recombines TRBV11-1 with TRBJ2-1; 9 positions match TRBD2. Germline V gene data show CDR1 as SGHAT and CDR2 as FQDESV (reference sequence). V lost 0 bases to trimming and J lost 3 bases; unmatched junction nucleotides: 3. The CDR3 totals 16 residues. The CDR3 DNA follows: TGTGCCAGCAGCTTAGCGGGACTAGCCCACTACAATGAGCAGTTCTTC. The encoded protein is CASSLAGLAHYNEQFF.

The chain couples TRBV28 to TRBJ1-2; D is ambiguous. This CDR3 has 14 amino acids. V gave up 3 bases and J gave up 2 bases, with 10 bases separating them. From germline, CDR1 is MDHEN and CDR2 SYDVKM. CDR3 loop: CASSFAGPNYGYTF. The CDR3 coding sequence is TGTGCCAGCAGTTTCGCGGGCCCCAACTATGGCTACACCTTC.

This clone has just one count. The V gene is TRBV30, the J gene TRBJ1-4; D call uncertain. The CDR3 is made up of 13 amino acids. CDR1 is GTSNPN and CDR2 is SVGIG in the germline V gene (reference sequence). V was clipped by 2 bases and J by 2 bases, with 6 bases between them. The CDR3, as DNA: TGTGCCTGGAGTCCCGGGACTAATGAAAAACTGTTTTTT. Its translation: CAWSPGTNEKLFF.